Below, 22 T cell receptor beta chains from the same sample are listed, as sequenced in a study of T cell responses to AZD1222 COVID-19 vaccine (dated by TCRdb to the early 2020s). Explained via the paper, the time point label denotes: baseline before first vaccination. Libraries came from the immunoSEQ multiplex PCR assay. TCRdb stores this immuneACCESS table with in-frame sequences only. Part of the clones is absent; in the studies checked, under half of the shortfall reflects unresolved V genes, and no reason is known for the rest. For this sample the table gives under 300,000 clones, of which approximately 95% were detected only once. The biggest ten clones account for approximately 0.52% of the sample. Sequenced material: peripheral blood, taken on day 0 of AZD1222 vaccination. All receptors come from an adult in good health.

The genes are TRBV6-5 and TRBJ2-4; no clear D. The CDR3 has 13 residues. V was cut by 0 bases and J by 3 bases, with 3 bases left in between. Per the germline V gene, CDR1 is MNHEY and CDR2 is SVGAGI. CDR3 loop: CASSYSDKNIQYF. CDR3 in DNA: TGTGCCAGCAGTTACTCGGACAAAAACATTCAGTACTTC.

The CDR3 protein is CASSPRTGLSYEQYF. DNA of the CDR3: TGTGCCAGCTCACCAAGGACGGGACTCTCCTACGAGCAGTACTTC. The chain uses TRBV18 and TRBJ2-7; D is possibly TRBD2 (6 bases). The CDR3 is made up of 15 amino acids. Trimming took 2 bases from V and 0 from J, leaving 11 bases between them. Germline V gene data show CDR1 as KGHSH and CDR2 as LQKENI.

The genes are TRBV5-1 and TRBJ1-4; 9 nucleotides align to TRBD1. The CDR3 runs to 19 residues. V was clipped by 1 base and J by 0 bases; unmatched bases: 10. The germline V gene encodes CDR1 SGHRS and CDR2 YFSETQ. CDR3 loop: CASSLTGTGRWATNEKLFF. CDR3 DNA: TGCGCCAGCAGCTTGACAGGGACAGGGAGGTGGGCAACTAATGAAAAACTGTTTTTT.

Comments on this clone: Germline is not matched at one junction end, which may reflect a read error. The CDR3 nucleotides read TGTGCCAGCAGCTTAGGGCTAGCGGGCGGGCAAGGGACCCAGTACTTC. This gives the protein CASSLGLAGGQGTQYF. The J gene is TRBJ2-5, the V gene TRBV7-6; TRBD2 agrees at 8 bases. The germline V gene has CDR1 SGHVS and CDR2 FNYEAQ. The CDR3 runs to 16 residues.

The chain uses TRBV18 and TRBJ2-1; D unclear. Germline V CDR1 and CDR2: KGHSH, LQKENI. Trimming removed 3 bases at V and 5 bases at J, with 8 bases between. This CDR3 has 13 residues. This chain's CDR3 is CASSPASHNEQFF. DNA of the CDR3: TGTGCCAGCTCACCCGCTTCCCACAATGAGCAGTTCTTC.

The chain employs TRBV11-2 and TRBJ1-1, with TRBD1 matching 7 bases. CDR3 size: 14 residues. After removal of 5 bases from V and 4 bases from J, the junction contained 7 bases not matched to a gene. Germline assignment: CDR1 SGHAT and CDR2 FQNNGV. CDR3 sequence reads: CASSAAGGSTEAFF. DNA for the CDR3: TGTGCCAGCAGCGCCGCAGGGGGATCCACTGAAGCTTTCTTT.

The V call is TRBV7-9, the J call TRBJ2-1; 10 bases align to TRBD1. This CDR3 is built from 16 residues. Germline V gene sequence: CDR1 SEHNR, CDR2 FQNEAQ (reference sequence). The V segment lost 5 bases and the J segment 3 bases; nucleotides outside the gene matches: 7. The CDR3 DNA reads as TGTGCCAGCAGCCCGGGACAGGGGCTTGACTACAATGAGCAGTTCTTC. Amino acid sequence: CASSPGQGLDYNEQFF.

This sequence joins TRBV4-1 and TRBJ1-4; D is ambiguous. Trimming pared 0 bases from V and 7 bases from J, leaving 12 bases between. The CDR3 length is 15 residues. Germline V gene sequence: CDR1 MGHRA, CDR2 YSYEKL. This chain's CDR3 is CASSQEPHTREKLFF. The CDR3 bases are TGCGCCAGCAGCCAAGAACCCCACACACGTGAAAAACTGTTTTTT.

The gene calls are TRBV5-1 and TRBJ1-4, with D possibly TRBD1 on 5 matching bases. This CDR3 comprises 14 residues. Germline V lookup: CDR1 SGHRS, CDR2 YFSETQ. V was shortened by 4 bases and J by 6 bases, with 13 bases between the two germline ends. In DNA form, the CDR3 reads TGCGCCAGCAGCACTCGGGACGGTTATGAAAAACTGTTTTTT. Its protein product is CASSTRDGYEKLFF.

The chain employs TRBV28 and TRBJ2-1; possibly TRBD2 for D (6 bases). Germline V gene sequence: CDR1 MDHEN, CDR2 SYDVKM. V dropped 6 bases and J dropped 7 bases, with 19 bases sitting between them. The CDR3 spans 15 residues. The CDR3 protein is CASSRSGLEGNEQFF. In DNA, the CDR3 is TGTGCCAGCAGCCGTTCTGGATTGGAGGGGAATGAGCAGTTCTTC.

The chain uses TRBV11-3 and TRBJ2-3; possibly TRBD1 for D (6 bases). This CDR3 region has 17 residues. CDR1 is SGHNT, CDR2 YENEEA, per germline. Trimming removed 7 bases from V and 0 bases from J, with 20 bases in between. The CDR3 sequence is CASILPSDRVSTDTQYF. In nucleotides, the CDR3 is TGTGCCAGCATCCTCCCTTCGGACAGAGTAAGCACAGATACGCAGTATTTT.

The rearrangement joins TRBV28 to TRBJ1-2; weak D call: TRBD1 (5 bases). Deletions cut 4 bases from V and 7 bases from J, with 10 bases between. The CDR3 spans 12 residues. Germline CDR1 is MDHEN and CDR2 is SYDVKM. The CDR3: CASSSWGFGYTF. The CDR3 nucleotides read TGTGCCAGCAGTTCTTGGGGGTTTGGCTACACCTTC.

This chain uses TRBV28 with TRBJ2-5; no definite D call. V gave up 4 bases and J gave up 3 bases, with 6 bases separating them. The germline gives CDR1 MDHEN, CDR2 SYDVKM. CDR3 length: 12 residues. CDR3 nucleotide sequence: TGTGCCAGCAGTTACGGAGAAGAGACCCAGTACTTC. Translating gives CASSYGEETQYF. The complete variable domain, with remaining parts taken from reference TRBV28 and TRBJ2-5, reads DVKVTQSSRYLVKRTGEKVFLECVQDMDHENMFWYRQDPGLGLRLIYFSYDVKMKEKGDIPEGYSVSREKKERFSLILESASTNQTSMYLCASSYGEETQYFGPGTRLLVL.

The J gene is TRBJ1-6, the V gene TRBV7-9; 10 bases line up with TRBD1. From germline, CDR1 is SEHNR and CDR2 FQNEAQ (reference sequence). The J segment lost 9 bases and the V segment lost 1 base, leaving 3 bases of the junction unmatched. This CDR3 comprises 15 residues. The CDR3 DNA sequence: TGTGCCAGCAGCTTAGTCGGGACAGGGGTTTCACCCCTCCACTTT. It specifies CASSLVGTGVSPLHF.

This clone was seen just once. The J gene is TRBJ2-1, the V gene TRBV11-2, with unresolved D. Trimming shortened V by 1 base and J by 4 bases, and 8 bases separated the two germline ends. Germline CDR1 and CDR2: SGHAT and FQNNGV. The CDR3 sequence is 14 residues long. The CDR3 loop reads CASSLGLAYNEQFF. The CDR3 nucleotides are TGTGCCAGCAGCTTAGGGTTGGCGTACAATGAGCAGTTCTTC.

This chain connects TRBV7-9 to TRBJ2-1; perhaps TRBD2 as D (6 bases). The V end was cut by 5 bases, the J end by 5 bases, with 16 bases between. CDR1 is SEHNR and CDR2 is FQNEAQ in the germline V gene (reference sequence). The CDR3 totals 15 residues. CDR3 loop: CASSHTGTGDNEQFF. The CDR3 bases are TGTGCCAGCAGCCACACCGGGACTGGCGACAATGAGCAGTTCTTC. The entire variable domain, with the rest obtained from reference TRBV7-9 and TRBJ2-1, is as follows: DTGVSQNPRHKITKRGQNVTFRCDPISEHNRLYWYRQTLGQGPEFLTYFQNEAQLEKSRLLSDRFSAERPKGSFSTLEIQRTEQGDSAMYLCASSHTGTGDNEQFFGPGTRLTVL.

The rearrangement uses TRBV11-3 and TRBJ2-1; 8 bases map to TRBD2. Germline V gene data show CDR1 as SGHNT and CDR2 as YENEEA. This CDR3 has 17 amino acids. With V trimmed by 5 bases and J by 0 bases, 9 bases remained unmatched. The CDR3 region has the DNA TGTGCCAGCAGCCCACCCTGGGCGGGGGGCTCCTACAATGAGCAGTTCTTC. Amino acids: CASSPPWAGGSYNEQFF.

The chain couples TRBV10-3 to TRBJ2-5, with 7 nucleotides matching TRBD2. The CDR3 length is 16 residues. J gave up 7 bases and V 3 bases, and 14 bases lay outside the gene matches. Per germline, CDR1 ENHRY and CDR2 SYGVKD. The CDR3 DNA reads as TGTGCCATCAGTGACTCTAGCGGCCTAGAACTTGGGACCCAGTACTTC. It encodes CAISDSSGLELGTQYF.

The gene calls are TRBV28 and TRBJ2-7; 11 positions match TRBD1. The CDR3 runs 18 residues. Unmatched junction bases numbered 14, after V lost 3 bases and J lost 4 bases. The germline V gene encodes CDR1 MDHEN and CDR2 SYDVKM. The CDR3 DNA follows: TGTGCCAGCAGTTTGATGGGTGTCCAGGACAGGGGGCATTACGAGCAGTACTTC. Translating it yields CASSLMGVQDRGHYEQYF.

The rearrangement uses TRBV7-9 and TRBJ2-1; 10 bases align to TRBD2. The germline V gene encodes CDR1 SEHNR and CDR2 FQNEAQ (reference sequence). V was pared by 5 bases and J by 4 bases, with 5 bases of the junction left unmatched. This CDR3 has 15 amino acids. Here the CDR3 DNA reads TGTGCCAGCAGCGTTAGCGGGGGGCCGTACAATGAGCAGTTCTTC. The encoded protein is CASSVSGGPYNEQFF. The whole variable domain, remainder taken from reference TRBV7-9 and TRBJ2-1, is DTGVSQNPRHKITKRGQNVTFRCDPISEHNRLYWYRQTLGQGPEFLTYFQNEAQLEKSRLLSDRFSAERPKGSFSTLEIQRTEQGDSAMYLCASSVSGGPYNEQFFGPGTRLTVL.

The rearrangement links TRBV28 to TRBJ1-4, with D perhaps TRBD1 (5 bases). Germline-derived CDR1 and CDR2 are MDHEN and SYDVKM. This CDR3 region has 14 residues. Trimming cost V 7 bases and J 0 bases, with 9 bases left between them. As DNA, the CDR3 is TGTGCCAGCACCCTGACAGCAACTAATGAAAAACTGTTTTTT. Translation gives CASTLTATNEKLFF.

This sequence joins TRBV19 and TRBJ2-1, with D possibly being TRBD1 or TRBD2 (5 bases each). This CDR3 spans 15 amino acids. The germline V gene encodes CDR1 LNHDA and CDR2 SQIVND (reference sequence). V was pared by 2 bases and J by 5 bases, with 13 bases between. This chain's CDR3 is CASSIWPGSDNEQFF. The CDR3 DNA reads as TGTGCCAGTAGTATATGGCCAGGGAGCGACAATGAGCAGTTCTTC.